One and the same sample provided the 18 T cell receptor beta chains below, sequenced in a study of cytomegalovirus exposure and HLA in healthy donors. The PCR made use of 60 Vbeta and 13 Jbeta primers. Sequencing was performed with immunoSEQ multiplex PCR; in TCRdb, only in-frame clones are kept and a portion is missing. Of over 150,000 clones in the sample, about 86% were seen once. The sample was PBMCs. These receptors all come from a woman aged 25 to 39 in good health and CMV-seronegative.

The gene calls are TRBV9 and TRBJ2-2; D perhaps matches TRBD1 (6 bases). The CDR3 has 15 amino acids. Trimming left V 4 bases short and J 2 bases short, with 12 bases between. Per germline, CDR1 SGDLS and CDR2 YYNGEE. CDR3 residues: CASSLGQTNTGELFF. The CDR3 coding sequence is TGTGCCAGCAGCCTCGGACAGACAAACACCGGGGAGCTGTTTTTT.

V gene TRBV7-9 combines with J gene TRBJ2-5, with TRBD1 matching 11 bases. The DNA end lines up better with TRBJ2-7; the J call may be wrong. Per the germline V gene, CDR1 is SEHNR and CDR2 is FQNEAQ (reference sequence). The CDR3 has 14 amino acids. Here the CDR3 DNA reads TGTGCCAGCAGCCGGACCGGGACAGGGGGCGAGCAGTACTTC. As protein: CASSRTGTGGEQYF.

The V call is TRBV11-1, the J call TRBJ2-7; the match to TRBD1 covers 7 bases. Germline values: CDR1 SGHAT, CDR2 FQDESV (reference sequence). The CDR3 is 15 amino acids. V lost 3 bases, J lost 2 bases, and 7 bases stayed unmatched. CDR3 amino acids: CASSFSQGVTYEQYF. CDR3 DNA: TGTGCCAGCAGCTTTTCTCAGGGGGTGACCTACGAGCAGTACTTC.

The gene calls are TRBV7-8 and TRBJ1-5, with a weak D call TRBD1 (5 bases). The CDR3 extends over 15 amino acids. The V end was cut by 5 bases, the J end by 3 bases, with 14 bases between. The germline gives CDR1 SGHVS, CDR2 FQNEAQ. CDR3 residues: CASSEGWGDNQPQHF. The DNA of the CDR3 is TGTGCCAGCAGCGAGGGGTGGGGGGACAATCAGCCCCAGCATTTT.

The V call is TRBV4-2, the J call TRBJ1-2; D remains unclear. The CDR3 runs 15 residues. V was cut by 0 bases and J by 4 bases, with 12 bases left in between. Germline V gene sequence: CDR1 LGHNA, CDR2 YNFKEQ. CDR3 in amino acids: CASSQDQGPGYGYTF. The CDR3 DNA follows: TGTGCCAGCAGCCAAGATCAAGGTCCGGGCTATGGCTACACCTTC.

The chain links TRBV29-1 to TRBJ1-1; tentative D call: TRBD1 (6 bases). This CDR3 has 13 amino acids. Germline CDR1 SQVTM, CDR2 ANQGSEA. The germline V and J ends were trimmed by 5 bases and 4 bases, with 14 bases remaining between them. The CDR3 nucleotides read TGCAGCGTTAATGAGGGGGTTCTCACTGAAGCTTTCTTT. It codes for CSVNEGVLTEAFF.

The chain links TRBV28 to TRBJ2-2; the D gene is possibly TRBD2 (6 bases). This CDR3 has 15 amino acids. Germline loops: CDR1 MDHEN, CDR2 SYDVKM. V dropped 6 bases and J dropped 2 bases, with 13 bases sitting between them. CDR3 sequence reads: CASRPGLINTGELFF. The CDR3 DNA follows: TGTGCCAGCAGACCGGGACTGATTAACACCGGGGAGCTGTTTTTT.

V usage is TRBV4-3 and J usage is TRBJ2-2, with 10 bases lining up with TRBD1. From germline, CDR1 is LGHNA and CDR2 YSLEER. The CDR3 loop spans 17 amino acids. V was clipped by 4 bases and J by 7 bases; unmatched bases: 12. The CDR3 reads CASSLRPGQGINGELFF. DNA for the CDR3: TGCGCCAGCAGCCTTAGACCGGGACAGGGGATTAACGGGGAGCTGTTTTTT.

The gene calls are TRBV27 and TRBJ1-1; D is possibly TRBD1 (6 bases). Trimming left V 2 bases short and J 7 bases short, with 14 bases between. Germline assignment: CDR1 MNHEY and CDR2 SMNVEV (reference sequence). CDR3 size: 14 residues. CDR3: CASSLRQGFNEAFF. Here the CDR3 DNA reads TGTGCCAGCAGTTTACGGCAGGGGTTTAATGAAGCTTTCTTT.

CDR3 bases: TGCGCCAGCAGCCAAGATCCGCGCTCCTATAATTCACCCCTCCACTTT. Residues: CASSQDPRSYNSPLHF. The genes are TRBV4-1 and TRBJ1-6; no clear D gene. The CDR3 covers 16 residues. V was trimmed by 0 bases and J by 0 bases, leaving 6 bases between them. The germline V gene encodes CDR1 MGHRA and CDR2 YSYEKL.

The gene calls are TRBV7-9 and TRBJ1-2; D possibly corresponds to TRBD1 (6 bases). From germline, CDR1 is SEHNR and CDR2 FQNEAQ (reference sequence). Trimming left V 1 base short and J 0 bases short, with 9 bases between. The CDR3 consists of 15 residues. The CDR3 protein is CASSLGTVPNYGYTF. CDR3 bases: TGTGCCAGCAGCTTAGGGACAGTCCCTAACTATGGCTACACCTTC.

Points on this clone: At the DNA level, this CDR3 is encoded by other sequences in the same sample as well. V and J are TRBV6-1 and TRBJ2-5, with 9 bases fitting TRBD2. The CDR3 contains 15 residues. Trimming took 2 bases from V and 5 from J; bases not matched to a gene: 6. Germline V gene sequence: CDR1 MNHNS, CDR2 SASEGT. CDR3 amino acids: CASSELAGGPETQYF. Written as DNA, the CDR3 is TGTGCCAGCAGTGAATTGGCGGGGGGGCCTGAGACCCAGTACTTC.

In regard to this clone: Germline and junction disagree at one end, which may indicate a read error. The rearrangement links TRBV5-6 to TRBJ2-6; TRBD1 aligns across 10 bases. The CDR3 runs 14 residues. Germline-derived CDR1 and CDR2 are SGHDT and YYEEEE. The CDR3 nucleotides read TGTGCCAGCAGTTTGGGGACAGGGGCCAACGGCCTGACTTTC. It translates to CASSLGTGANGLTF.

The V and J genes are TRBV7-2 and TRBJ2-7; D remains unclear. V dropped 4 bases and J dropped 0 bases, with 10 bases sitting between them. CDR3 length equals 14 residues. Germline CDR1 reads SGHTA; CDR2 reads FQGNSA. CDR3 nucleotides: TGTGCCAGCAGCTCGTCGACTGGCTCCTACGAGCAGTACTTC. Translated: CASSSSTGSYEQYF.

This chain connects TRBV7-8 to TRBJ1-1, with 7 bases lining up with TRBD1. Germline V lookup: CDR1 SGHVS, CDR2 FQNEAQ. V trimming: 5 bases; J trimming: 0 bases; junction bases outside the gene matches: 9. The CDR3 covers 16 residues. The CDR3 DNA reads TGTGCCAGCAGCGCAGAGACAGGGCTCTTGAACACTGAAGCTTTCTTT. Its translation is CASSAETGLLNTEAFF.

This chain uses TRBV27 with TRBJ1-1, with 7 bases fitting TRBD1. The CDR3 is made up of 14 amino acids. Germline values: CDR1 MNHEY, CDR2 SMNVEV (reference sequence). V was pared by 2 bases and J by 5 bases, with 5 bases of the junction left unmatched. Here the CDR3 DNA reads TGTGCCAGCAGTTTAGCAGACAGGGAAACTGAAGCTTTCTTT. It yields the protein CASSLADRETEAFF.

The chain recombines TRBV16 with TRBJ1-1; D gene ambiguous. CDR1 is KGHSY and CDR2 is FQNENV in the germline V gene. V lost 0 bases and J 4 bases, leaving 12 bases between the germline ends. The length of the CDR3 is 15 residues. The CDR3 nucleotides read TGTGCCAGCAGCCAATCCGGCGGATTTGGCACTGAAGCTTTCTTT. This codes for CASSQSGGFGTEAFF.

This chain uses TRBV6-5 with TRBJ1-2; 11 bases fit TRBD1. With 4 bases clipped from V and 3 bases from J, the junction kept 4 bases outside the gene matches. Germline V gene lookup returns CDR1 MNHEY and CDR2 SVGAGI. The CDR3 has 15 amino acids. Here the CDR3 reads CASSWTGGDDYGYTF. CDR3 in DNA: TGTGCCAGCAGTTGGACAGGGGGCGATGACTATGGCTACACCTTC.